This entry features one T cell receptor (beta chain) sequence. The sample comes from a study of T cell repertoires in ileal Crohn's disease. The time point is: neoterminal ileum biopsy at postoperative endoscopy, about 6 months after surgery. Clones were sequenced by immunoSEQ multiplex PCR, and TCRdb holds only the in-frame ones, with some missing. The sample holds about 450 clones, around 86% seen once. This receptor was obtained from an adult with Crohn's disease. Material: ileal tissue.

The CDR3 DNA follows: TGCGCCACTAGACAGGAGATGAACACTGAAGCTTTCTTT. It specifies CATRQEMNTEAFF. V and J are TRBV5-1 and TRBJ1-1; maybe TRBD1 (6 bases). CDR3 length equals 13 residues. V shed 9 bases and J shed 0 bases, with 12 bases lying between them. Germline V CDR1 and CDR2: SGHRS, YFSETQ.